Detailed here is one T cell receptor (beta chain). Its antigen is not yet known. No base quality information exists; no much larger clone differs at one position. The data originate from a study of blood T cell repertoires in COVID-19 (dated by TCRdb to about 2020). About the investigation overall: Collaborator samples came from the United States, Italy and Spain and covered acute and convalescent phases of COVID-19. The material from the prospective study consisted of cDNA or gDNA derived from T cells, B-cell-depleted T cells, or PBMCs. Samples came from the ongoing ImmuneRACE study (first 160 participants) plus 1,254 subjects from 6 global collaborators. The sample metadata nearly always contained a de-identified subject ID, COVID-19 status, age in years and sex. Where available, HLA class I and class II types were obtained from metadata supplied by the sample provider rather than from assay-based typing. The repertoires were made available in a free public database intended to serve as a resource for research on the immune response to SARS-CoV-2. The dataset comprised deeply sampled blood TCRbeta repertoires from subjects exposed to, actively infected with, or recovered from COVID-19.

The full study reports these points: The quantity of clinical and demographic metadata differed by source and by participant and was supplied without curation.

Between the V and J ends, shortened by 1 base and 3 bases respectively, the junction contains 18 bases. The germline V gene provides CDR1 KGHSH and CDR2 LQKENI. The CDR3 runs 17 amino acids, cysteine and phenylalanine included. Only CDR3 DNA remains: 51 bases, in frame from the first base. One collaborating source in Seattle enrolled patients while the patients were actively infected and followed the patients over time throughout the course of disease. Each collaborating institution followed its own protocols to collect whole blood in K2EDTA tubes. For TCRbeta analysis, collaborator samples were shipped as frozen whole blood, as isolated PBMCs, or as DNA extracted from either sample type. TCRbeta CDR3 regions were amplified from genomic DNA using the immunoSEQ Assay, a bias-controlled multiplex PCR. The source study handled its data this way. The number of nucleated cells in each sample was estimated from the amplification of reference gene primers within the assay. To quantify the absolute abundance of each unique TCRbeta CDR3 rearrangement, sequence reads were collapsed and filtered. For each sample, productive Simpson clonality was calculated as the square root of Simpson's diversity index over productive rearrangements. What TCRdb holds here is the immuneACCESS table cut down to in-frame rearrangements. Part of the clones is not present; checked against another copy, under half of the missing clones reflect an unresolved V gene, and the others are unexplained. V and J calls plus clone size are reproduced from that table; the DNA served to infer D and trimming. Counted in this sample were more than 80,000 clones; roughly 88% of them appeared once. The ten most abundant clones make up approximately 3% of the sample.

The sequenced material came from peripheral blood. The source is a woman older than 75 with COVID-19, enrolled during active disease. Recombination linked TRBV18 to TRBJ1-2; a weak D assignment points to TRBD1 (5 bases agree). The nucleotides are TGTGCCAGCTCACCACTCTCTCGGCAGGGAAGAGACTATGGCTACACCTTC. This gives the protein CASSPLSRQGRDYGYTF.